The 4 T cell receptor beta chains presented below share a single source sample, sequenced in a study of beta chain features in type 1 diabetes. cDNA synthesis used the whole RNA isolate, giving expressed TCRB sequences. The repertoire was sequenced with immunoSEQ multiplex PCR; TCRdb's copy has only in-frame clones and lacks some. The sample shows roughly 330,000 clones, approximately 11% of them seen only once. The sample comprised naive CD4+ T cells from blood. These receptors originate from a woman aged 25 to 39 in good health.

This clone came up a few times. The V gene is TRBV4-3, the J gene TRBJ1-1, with D tentatively TRBD1 (5 bases). The CDR3 extends over 17 amino acids. V lost 0 bases and J 1 base, leaving 15 bases between the germline ends. Germline V gives CDR1 LGHNA, CDR2 YSLEER. The CDR3 loop reads CASSQDLMGQRNTEAFF. CDR3 nucleotides: TGCGCCAGCAGCCAAGATCTTATGGGGCAGAGGAACACTGAAGCTTTCTTT.

The chain links TRBV9 to TRBJ2-2; 7 bases align to TRBD2. V gave up 0 bases and J gave up 6 bases; unmatched junction bases: 8. The germline V gene has CDR1 SGDLS and CDR2 YYNGEE. This CDR3 is built from 16 residues. The CDR3 DNA reads as TGTGCCAGCAGCGTAGTAGGTAGCGGGCGTGCCGGGGAGCTGTTTTTT. This gives the protein CASSVVGSGRAGELFF.

The chain recombines TRBV19 with TRBJ2-7, with 10 bases matching TRBD2. V lost 3 bases to trimming and J lost 3 bases; unmatched junction nucleotides: 8. Germline CDR1 reads LNHDA; CDR2 reads SQIVND (reference sequence). CDR3 size: 16 residues. CDR3 protein: CASSIDGTSVGYEQYF. In nucleotides, the CDR3 is TGTGCCAGTAGTATCGATGGGACTAGCGTTGGCTACGAGCAGTACTTC.

J is TRBJ2-7 and V is TRBV13; 11 nucleotides agree with TRBD2. There are 16 residues in the CDR3. From germline, CDR1 is PRHDT and CDR2 FYEKMQ (reference sequence). J gave up 2 bases and V 5 bases, and 8 bases lay outside the gene matches. This chain's CDR3 is CASSPRTSGFPYEQYF. In DNA form, the CDR3 reads TGTGCCAGCAGCCCAAGGACTAGCGGGTTCCCCTACGAGCAGTACTTC.